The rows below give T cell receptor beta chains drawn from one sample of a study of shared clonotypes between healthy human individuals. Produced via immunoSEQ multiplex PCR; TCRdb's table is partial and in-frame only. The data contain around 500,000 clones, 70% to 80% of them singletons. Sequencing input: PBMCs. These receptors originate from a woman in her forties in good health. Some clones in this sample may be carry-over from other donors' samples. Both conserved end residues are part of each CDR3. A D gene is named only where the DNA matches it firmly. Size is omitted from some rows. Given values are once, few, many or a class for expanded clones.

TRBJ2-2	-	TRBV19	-	TGTGCCAGTACCCGGGGGTCGAACACCGGGGAGCTGTTTTTT	CASTRGSNTGELFF
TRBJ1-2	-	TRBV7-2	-	TGTGCCAGCAGCTTAGGGAGGGGTAGCGGCTACACCTTC	CASSLGRGSGYTF
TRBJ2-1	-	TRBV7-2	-	TGTGCCAGCCGTTTCCATTTCGGGGTCGCCTACAATGAGCAGTTCTTC	CASRFHFGVAYNEQFF
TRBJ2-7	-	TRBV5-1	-	-	CASSFGGGSPYEQCF
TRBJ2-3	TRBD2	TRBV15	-	TGTGCCACCAGCAGACCTCCTAGCGGGAGTAGAGGTACGCAGTATTTT	CATSRPPSGSRGTQYF
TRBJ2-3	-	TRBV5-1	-	TGCGCCAGCAGCCCCTGGTCGAGCGGAAGCACAGATACGCAGTATTTT	CASSPWSSGSTDTQYF
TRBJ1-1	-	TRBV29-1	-	TGCAGCGCATCCTCAGGGGTAGGCACTGAAGCTTTCTTT	CSASSGVGTEAFF
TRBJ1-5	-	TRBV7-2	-	TGTGCCAGCAGCTTTTTCGGGATGGGCAATCAGCCCCAGCATTTT	CASSFFGMGNQPQHF
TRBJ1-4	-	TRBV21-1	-	TGTGCCAGCAGCAAAGGGACCGTTGCAACTAATGAAAAACTGTTTTTT	CASSKGTVATNEKLFF
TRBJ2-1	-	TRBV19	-	TGTGCCAGTAGTTTCTGGGACCCCCCCTACAATGAGCAGTTCTTC	CASSFWDPPYNEQFF
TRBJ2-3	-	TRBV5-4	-	TGTGCCAGCAGCTTTGGAGGGGTTGGCACAGATACGCAGTATTTT	CASSFGGVGTDTQYF
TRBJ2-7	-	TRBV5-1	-	TGCGCCAGCAGCCAAGGGACCACTCTCGAGCAGTACTTC	CASSQGTTLEQYF
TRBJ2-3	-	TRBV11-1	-	TGTGCCAGCAGCTTTTGGGTTGGGAGTGACACAGATACGCAGTATTTT	CASSFWVGSDTDTQYF
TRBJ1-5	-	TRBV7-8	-	TGTGCCAGCAGTGAAAGAGCGGGGGCATATAGCAATCAGCCCCAGCATTTT	CASSERAGAYSNQPQHF
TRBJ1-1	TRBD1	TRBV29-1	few	TGCAGCGTGGGACAGGGGGCGGTCACTGAAGCTTTCTTT	CSVGQGAVTEAFF
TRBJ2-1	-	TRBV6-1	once	TGTGCCAGCAGTGAAGTTGGCGGGAATACGAATGAGCAGTTCTTC	CASSEVGGNTNEQFF
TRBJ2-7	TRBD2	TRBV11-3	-	TGTGCCAGCAGCAACGGGACTAGCGGAACCTACGAGCAGTACTTC	CASSNGTSGTYEQYF
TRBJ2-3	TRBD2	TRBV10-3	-	TGTGCCATCAGGCCAGCGGGGCTATTTAGGGCAGATACGCAGTATTTT	CAIRPAGLFRADTQYF
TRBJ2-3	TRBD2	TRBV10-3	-	TGTGCCATCAGTGAGTATGGTAGCGGGATATCGGATACGCAGTATTTT	CAISEYGSGISDTQYF
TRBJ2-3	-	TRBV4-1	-	TGCGCCAGCAGGGATAAGGGAACAGATACGCAGTATTTT	CASRDKGTDTQYF
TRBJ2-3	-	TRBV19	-	TGTGCCAGTAGTATCCGGGGCGCCGGGGATACGCAGTATTTT	CASSIRGAGDTQYF
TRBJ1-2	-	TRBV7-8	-	TGTGCCAGCAGCCCGGACCCGGAGTGGGGCTACACCTTC	CASSPDPEWGYTF
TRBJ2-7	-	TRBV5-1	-	TGCGCCAGCAGCTTGGTCTCAGGGAAGGTCGAGCAGTACTTC	CASSLVSGKVEQYF
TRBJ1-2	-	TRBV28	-	TGTGCCAGCAGTTTTCCCCAGGGAGGTAACTATGGCTACACCTTC	CASSFPQGGNYGYTF
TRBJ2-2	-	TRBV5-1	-	TGCGCCAGCAGCCCCACCGCGGGGACCGGGGAGCTGTTTTTT	CASSPTAGTGELFF
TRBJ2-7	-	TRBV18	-	TGTGCCAGCTCACTCGAGGGTTTAAGCGAGCAGTACTTC	CASSLEGLSEQYF
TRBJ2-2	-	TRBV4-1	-	TGCGCCAGCAGCCGGGGGGGCGGGAGTGGTACCGGGGAGCTGTTTTTT	CASSRGGGSGTGELFF
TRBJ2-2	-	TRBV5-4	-	TGTGCCAGCAGCTTGGAGATTAGTTCCGGGGAGCTGTTTTTT	CASSLEISSGELFF
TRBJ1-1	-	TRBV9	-	TGTGCCAGCAGCGTGGAAGTCAGTTGGAGCACTGAAGCTTTCTTT	CASSVEVSWSTEAFF
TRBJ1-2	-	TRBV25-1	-	TGTGCCAGCAGTGGGGGCTATGGCTACACCTTC	CASSGGYGYTF